Listed below are T cell receptor beta chains from one sample, sequenced in a study of cytotoxic CD8 clonotypes in ibrutinib-treated CLL. Clones were read by immunoSEQ multiplex PCR, and TCRdb kept only the in-frame ones, dropping some. The table shows more than 85,000 clones, with 70% to 80% occurring only once. Specimen: PBMCs, collected after 12 months of ibrutinib treatment. Source of these receptors: a human donor with chronic lymphocytic leukemia. The CDR3 runs from the conserved cysteine through the conserved F or W. D genes are given only for firm matches. The size field is filled for only some rows; it gives once, few, many or a size class.

11	TRBV2	TRBJ2-3	NA	NA	TGTGCCAACATGTTTAGAGATACGCAGTATTTT	CANMFRDTQYF
14	TRBV5-5	TRBJ1-2	NA	NA	TGTGCCAGCAGCCCGGAGTGGGGCGCGGATGGCTACACCTTC	CASSPEWGADGYTF
16	TRBV2	TRBJ2-2	TRBD2	few	TGTGCCAGCAGGGAAACTAGCGGGGGCCCGAACGGGGAGCTGTTTTTT	CASRETSGGPNGELFF
13	TRBV25-1	TRBJ1-1	NA	NA	TGTGCCAGCGGCACCCCGGGGGGCACTGAAGCTTTCTTT	CASGTPGGTEAFF
16	TRBV5-1	TRBJ1-1	NA	NA	TGCGCCAGCAGCTTGACTGCGACAGCTAAGGACACTGAAGCTTTCTTT	CASSLTATAKDTEAFF
12	TRBV7-8	TRBJ1-2	TRBD1	NA	TGTGCCAGCAGCTCCGACAGGGCTGGCTACACCTTC	CASSSDRAGYTF
14	TRBV19	TRBJ1-2	TRBD1	NA	TGTGCCAGTGACCCGGGACAGGGGAACTATGGCTACACCTTC	CASDPGQGNYGYTF
18	TRBV5-4	TRBJ1-2	TRBD1	NA	TGTGCCAGCAGCTCGGCCGGGACAGGGGGCGATGGAGGCTATGGCTACACCTTC	CASSSAGTGGDGGYGYTF
15	TRBV9	TRBJ2-7	TRBD2	NA	TGTGCCAGCAGCGTATCCGGACTAGCGGTGTACGAGCAGTACTTC	CASSVSGLAVYEQYF
16	TRBV2	TRBJ2-2	TRBD1	NA	TGTGCCAGCAGTGGATCCGGGACAGTTGCCACCGGGGAGCTGTTTTTT	CASSGSGTVATGELFF
15	TRBV10-3	TRBJ2-3	NA	NA	TGTGCCATCAGGGAAACACCGAGGGGGGGAGATACGCAGTATTTT	CAIRETPRGGDTQYF
15	TRBV11-2	TRBJ2-2	NA	NA	TGTGCCAGCAGGCCTATAGACTTGAAGCACGGGGAGCTGTTTTTT	CASRPIDLKHGELFF
12	TRBV2	TRBJ2-5	NA	few	TGTGCCAGCAGTGAAGCCTCAGGGACCCAGTACTTC	CASSEASGTQYF
15	TRBV6-1	TRBJ1-5	NA	NA	TGTGCCAGCAGTGAAGCGATCAGGGACAATCAGCCCCAGCATTTT	CASSEAIRDNQPQHF
12	TRBV28	TRBJ2-3	NA	NA	TGTGCCAGCCGGGAATCCACAGATACGCAGTATTTT	CASRESTDTQYF
13	TRBV5-1	TRBJ2-1	NA	many	TGCGCCAGCAGCTTGATCCAGGGGAATGAGCAGTTCTTC	CASSLIQGNEQFF
14	TRBV5-5	TRBJ2-1	NA	once	TGTGCCAGCAGCCGAGGGATGGAGTACAATGAGCAGTTCTTC	CASSRGMEYNEQFF
12	TRBV5-1	TRBJ2-3	NA	NA	TGCGCCAGCAGCCTACGGGAGGATACGCAGTATTTT	CASSLREDTQYF
16	TRBV10-1	TRBJ2-1	TRBD2	NA	TGCGCCAGCAGTGAGTCGTCAGCGGGGGGCTACAATGAGCAGTTCTTC	CASSESSAGGYNEQFF
13	TRBV27	TRBJ1-1	NA	NA	TGTGCCAGCAGTCTAAGGGTTACCGCTGAAGCTTTCTTT	CASSLRVTAEAFF
17	TRBV5-8	TRBJ2-3	TRBD1	NA	TGTGCCAGCAGCTGGGGGACAGGGGGCAGTCTAACAGATACGCAGTATTTT	CASSWGTGGSLTDTQYF
14	TRBV2	TRBJ2-2	NA	once	TGTGCCAGCAGTGATCAAGGGAGTACCGGGGAGCTGTTTTTT	CASSDQGSTGELFF
15	TRBV7-9	TRBJ2-2	TRBD1	NA	TGTGCCAGCAGCTTACGGACAGGGCGCACCGGGGAGCTGTTTTTT	CASSLRTGRTGELFF
14	TRBV5-5	TRBJ2-2	NA	NA	TGTGCCAGCAGCTTTCCCGGGGCGACCGGGGAGCTGTTTTTT	CASSFPGATGELFF
16	TRBV5-4	TRBJ2-1	TRBD2	NA	TGTGCCAGCAGCTTGGTTTCTAGCGGGGGGTACAATGAGCAGTTCTTC	CASSLVSSGGYNEQFF
14	TRBV4-2	TRBJ2-7	NA	NA	TGTGCCAGCAGCCGGGACTCCGAATCCTACGAGCAGTACTTC	CASSRDSESYEQYF
13	TRBV5-1	TRBJ2-7	TRBD1	NA	TGCGCCAGCAGCGTTCCAGGGGGTTACGAGCAGTACTTC	CASSVPGGYEQYF
16	TRBV30	TRBJ1-6	TRBD1	NA	TGTGCCTGGAGGTTAACAGGGGGTTTTGAAAATTCACCCCTCCACTTT	CAWRLTGGFENSPLHF
14	TRBV5-1	TRBJ1-3	NA	NA	TGCGCCAGCAGCCCTGCCAGCTCTGGAAACACCATATATTTT	CASSPASSGNTIYF
12	TRBV5-6	TRBJ2-7	NA	NA	TGTGCCAGCAGCTTGAGTACCTACGAGCAGTACTTC	CASSLSTYEQYF
15	TRBV11-3	TRBJ2-7	TRBD1	NA	TGTGCCAGCAGCTTAGGACAGGGGGAGACCTACGAGCAGTACTTC	CASSLGQGETYEQYF
17	TRBV7-8	TRBJ2-4	NA	NA	TGTGCCAGCAGCTTAGAGGCAGGGATCATAGCCAAAAACATTCAGTACTTC	CASSLEAGIIAKNIQYF
15	TRBV5-6	TRBJ2-2	NA	NA	TGTGCCAGCAGCCTTCCGGGACATTCGACAGGGGAGCTGTTTTTT	CASSLPGHSTGELFF
14	TRBV10-3	TRBJ2-5	TRBD2	NA	TGTGCCATCACTAGCGGGAAGTCTCAAGAGACCCAGTACTTC	CAITSGKSQETQYF
14	TRBV27	TRBJ1-4	NA	NA	TGTGCCAGCAGTTTATCCCAGGGACAAGAAAAACTGTTTTTT	CASSLSQGQEKLFF
15	TRBV28	TRBJ2-7	NA	NA	TGTGCCAGCAGTTTCGAGGACCCCAGCTCCTACGAGCAGTACTTC	CASSFEDPSSYEQYF
16	TRBV5-1	TRBJ2-5	NA	NA	TGCGCCAGCAGCTGGGGGAGTCGGGGGAAACAAGAGACCCAGTACTTC	CASSWGSRGKQETQYF
12	TRBV7-2	TRBJ1-2	NA	NA	TGTGCCGACCCGAAGGGGCCCTATGGCTACACCTTC	CADPKGPYGYTF
8	TRBV18	TRBJ1-5	NA	NA	TGTGCCAGCTCATCGCCTCATTTT	CASSSPHF
14	TRBV5-4	TRBJ1-2	NA	NA	TGTGCCAGCAGCGTAAAGACGTCCACCGATGGCTACACCTTC	CASSVKTSTDGYTF
16	TRBV6-6	TRBJ2-2	TRBD1	NA	TGTGCCAGCATCAAACACAGACAGGGGGCAAGCGGGGAGCTGTTTTTT	CASIKHRQGASGELFF
11	TRBV9	TRBJ2-3	NA	once	TGTGCCAGCAGGGAAGGAGATACGCAGTATTTT	CASREGDTQYF
15	TRBV7-8	TRBJ1-4	NA	NA	TGTGCCAGCAGCTTATCGCGCAGGCTGAATGAAAAACTGTTTTTT	CASSLSRRLNEKLFF
15	TRBV7-9	TRBJ1-1	TRBD1	NA	TGTGCCAGCAGCACCCAGGGGGCCATGGGCACTGAAGCTTTCTTT	CASSTQGAMGTEAFF
14	TRBV30	TRBJ1-3	NA	once	TGTGCCTGGAGTGCTGGTAGGGCCGGAAACACCATATATTTT	CAWSAGRAGNTIYF
16	TRBV29-1	TRBJ2-7	TRBD1	NA	TGCAGCGTCACCCGGGACAGGGAGGTATTGAACGTGGAGCAGTACTTC	CSVTRDREVLNVEQYF
17	TRBV28	TRBJ2-3	NA	NA	TGTGCCAGCAGTTCCCCTTTTAGGAGCGCGGGCACAGATACGCAGTATTTT	CASSSPFRSAGTDTQYF
14	TRBV25-1	TRBJ2-3	NA	NA	TGTGCCAGCAGCGTGACTAGGCCGGCAGATACGCAGTATTTT	CASSVTRPADTQYF
12	TRBV6-5	TRBJ1-2	NA	NA	TGTGCCAGCGGTCGTAGGGGGGGAGGCTACACCTTC	CASGRRGGGYTF
13	TRBV7-2	TRBJ1-1	NA	NA	TGTGCCAGCAGCTCAGGGTACGCCCGTGAAGCTTTCTTT	CASSSGYAREAFF
15	TRBV27	TRBJ2-2	NA	few	TGTGCCAGCAGTTTACAAGGACTATGGACCGGGGAGCTGTTTTTT	CASSLQGLWTGELFF
13	TRBV7-8	TRBJ1-1	NA	NA	TGTGCCAGTAATCAGGGACCGAACACTGAAGCTTTCTTT	CASNQGPNTEAFF
12	TRBV14	TRBJ2-5	TRBD1	once	TGTGCCAGCAGCCAATGGCGGGACAGGCCCTACTTC	CASSQWRDRPYF